This T cell receptor (beta chain) derives from a study of T cells in women clearing cervical HPV infection (dated by TCRdb to 2017 to 2018). With respect to the entire study: The cases were approximately 23 women with histologically confirmed HPV16-related CIN3 or worse, and 2 of those women had invasive cancers. Cases had a median age of almost 35 years compared with 37 to 40 for controls, and baseline characteristics showed no significant differences between the groups. Cases were matched to controls by age within five years and by the year the sample was collected. For cases, the median interval between lesion detection and blood sampling was around 140 days, with an interquartile range of roughly 90 to 230 days. The exploratory proof-of-principle case-control study was nested within the Guanacaste HPV Natural History Study in Costa Rica and compared TCR repertoires across cervical HPV16 outcomes. In the parent cohort, some 10,000 women aged 18 or older were enrolled in Guanacaste, Costa Rica, during about 1993 to 1994 and were followed for over six years. The controls were fewer than 30 women whose single incident HPV16 infection cleared within 12 months with no development of precancer or cancer. Quality controls consisted of five blinded duplicates per group, for a total of some 60 samples made up of approximately 50 participants and about ten replicates. Blood from cases was collected at the visit where the lesion was first found, while blood from controls was collected once the infection could no longer be detected. Because only a few women had HLA typing data, the possibility that HLA type acted as a confounder could not be ruled out.

Using the immunoSEQ assay, multiplex PCR amplified TCR beta CDR3 regions from an average of around 1,300 ng of genomic DNA per sample. The assay corrected primer bias using a complete synthetic TCR repertoire to establish an amplification baseline. The amplicons were sequenced using the Illumina platform. The source study handled its data this way. Sequences were error-corrected by clustering with frequency ratios and a modified nearest-neighbor algorithm, then analyzed in the immunoSEQ Analyzer with IMGT gene definitions. At each rarefaction depth, TCR richness and evenness were averaged over 20 rarefaction repeats, and samples with fewer sequences than the depth were excluded. Wilcoxon rank sum tests with FDR correction were used to compare V, D and J gene relative abundances between the groups. An intraclass correlation of around 96% for TCR richness and an average of about 73% across some 66 gene segments were obtained from the blinded duplicates. TCRdb retrieved this table from immuneACCESS and kept in-frame rearrangements only. Not all clones are present; in checked studies, unresolved V genes account for under half, and no reason is known for the remainder. V, J and clone size reflect that table, while D and trimming were determined from the DNA. The table of this sample itemizes tens of thousands of clones. About 2.5% of the sample is taken by the ten largest.

Every participant had a single incident cervical HPV16 infection, and prevalent HPV16 infections were excluded. Cervical HPV DNA was detected by MY09/MY11 PCR, and genotyping was performed by dot-blot hybridization. Roughly 16 mL of heparinized blood were centrifuged, and the buffy coat was split into aliquots, frozen at -30 degrees C, and then kept at -80 degrees C. QIAGEN kits were used to extract genomic DNA from the buffy coat specimens. The CDR3 runs 12 amino acids, cysteine and phenylalanine included. Of the CDR3's DNA, 27 bases were read; they are in frame from base 1. CDR1 SGHDT and CDR2 YYEEEE were looked up in the germline V gene. The germline ends are 14 bases apart after V is trimmed by 7 bases and J by 6 bases. For this clone: Its antigen is unknown. The sequenced fragment ends 3 residues before the CDR3 boundary, so the rest is inferred from the germline J gene.

Findings and caveats that apply to the study as a whole: Whether associations preceded infection or resulted from infection could not be shown with the cross-sectional design, and effector/memory subsets and HPV-specific T cells were not isolated. Cases were distinguished from controls with an estimated AUC of about 0.78 by random forest classifiers combining richness and V gene abundances. TRBV6-7 relative abundance was lower in cases than in controls (roughly 0.12% versus 0.17%; Bonferroni P = 0.0008). Because T-cell numbers per sample were unknown, differences in richness could reflect varying T-cell content rather than repertoire biology. Significantly higher TCR repertoire richness was observed in CIN3+ cases than in controls across sequencing depths, whereas no difference in evenness was found.

The chain was built from TRBV5-6 and TRBJ2-7, with the D gene not clear enough to name. The clonotype comes from a woman aged 18 to 75 with a cervical HPV16 infection that either progressed to CIN3+ or cleared (not recorded which). Sequenced: blood buffy coat. The covered CDR3 bases are TGTGCCAGCGCCCGAGGTATCTTCGAG. Its protein reads: CASARGIFE. The entire CDR3 protein is CASARGIFEQYF.